Sequencing of this T cell receptor (beta chain) was carried out in a study of blood T cell repertoires in COVID-19 (dated by TCRdb to about 2020). Background on the whole study: Samples from collaborators originated in the United States, Italy and Spain and spanned both the acute and convalescent phases of COVID-19. The material from the prospective study consisted of cDNA or gDNA derived from T cells, B-cell-depleted T cells, or PBMCs. The dataset comprised deeply sampled blood TCRbeta repertoires from subjects exposed to, actively infected with, or recovered from COVID-19. The repertoires were released in a freely available public database meant as a resource for research on the immune response to SARS-CoV-2. The samples were drawn from the first 160 participants of the ongoing ImmuneRACE study and from 950 to 1,500 subjects provided by 6 global collaborators. The sample metadata nearly always contained a de-identified subject ID, COVID-19 status, age in years and sex. Where available, HLA class I and class II types were taken from metadata supplied by the sample provider and were not determined by assay-based typing. Here is what the overall study found, with its caveats: The amount of clinical and demographic metadata varied by source and participant and was provided uncurated.

V and J lose 0 bases and 0 bases, and a span of 12 bases separates them. CDR1 is given as SEHNR and CDR2 as FQNEAQ, both from the germline V gene (reference sequence). Including cysteine and phenylalanine, the CDR3 has 18 amino acids. Here the CDR3 DNA is all that survives: 54 bases in frame from base 1. With respect to this clone: Which antigen it targets is not known. Per-base quality was not reported, and no clone a single base away is much larger than it.

One collaborating source in Seattle enrolled patients during active infection and followed them longitudinally through the course of disease. Each collaborating institution followed its own protocols to collect whole blood in K2EDTA tubes. For TCRbeta analysis, collaborator samples were shipped as frozen whole blood, as isolated PBMCs, or as DNA extracted from either sample type. TCRbeta CDR3 regions were amplified from genomic DNA using the immunoSEQ Assay, a bias-controlled multiplex PCR. Regarding the original processing steps: Nucleated cell counts per sample were estimated from amplification of reference gene primers within the assay. To quantify the absolute abundance of each unique TCRbeta CDR3 rearrangement, sequence reads were collapsed and filtered. Productive Simpson clonality was computed per sample as the square root of Simpson's diversity index over productive rearrangements. The source is immuneACCESS, and TCRdb retained only in-frame sequences with V and J called. Part of the clones is not carried over; for the studies checked, unresolved V genes explain less than half of this, and the remainder is unexplained. The V and J calls and the clone size are those of that table, but D and trimming were determined from the DNA. This sample has approximately 460,000 clones in its table, and about 91% of those were observed once. 0.75% to 0.9% of the sample is taken by the ten largest.

Recombination connected TRBV7-9 to TRBJ2-6, with the D gene too uncertain to name. The specimen sequenced was peripheral blood. The clonotype originates from a man between 18 and 35 years old with COVID-19, enrolled during active disease. The CDR3 protein is CASSLADGGSSGANVLTF. The sequenced DNA: TGTGCCAGCAGCTTAGCGGATGGCGGTTCCTCTGGGGCCAACGTCCTGACTTTC.